Listed here are 10 T cell receptor beta chains from one sample, sequenced in a study of beta chain features in type 1 diabetes (dated by TCRdb to between 2018 and 2020). The method behind the library was the immunoSEQ multiplex PCR assay. All of the isolated RNA was reverse transcribed with the High Capacity cDNA Reverse Transcription Kit, so expressed TCRB transcripts were sequenced. As stored in TCRdb, this immuneACCESS dataset retains in-frame rearrangements with V and J assigned. A fraction of the clones does not appear; measured against another copy, unresolved V genes explain less than half of the discrepancy, and the remainder lacks a known reason. The sample has nearly 350,000 clones on record, 6.5% to 10% of them singletons. Less than 0.45% of the sample comes from the top ten. The sequencing input was central memory CD4+ T cells from blood. The receptors come from a woman aged 18-29 years in good health.

This clone appeared a few times. J is TRBJ1-1 and V is TRBV5-6; no clear D gene. In germline, CDR1 is SGHDT, CDR2 YYEEEE. This CDR3 has 14 residues. The V end lost 1 base, the J end lost 2 bases, and 9 bases lay between the germline ends. The CDR3 reads CASSLSRLNTEAFF. The DNA of the CDR3 is TGTGCCAGCAGCTTGTCAAGGTTAAACACTGAAGCTTTCTTT.

The chain employs TRBV27 and TRBJ2-1, with 8 nucleotides matching TRBD2. The germline gives CDR1 MNHEY, CDR2 SMNVEV (reference sequence). The junction had 4 bases not matched to a gene; V was cut back by 3 bases and J by 0 bases. CDR3 size: 16 residues. The CDR3 region has the DNA TGTGCCAGCAGTTTCGGAGCGGGAGTCTCCTACAATGAGCAGTTCTTC. This translates into CASSFGAGVSYNEQFF.

This chain joins TRBV28 and TRBJ2-5; weak D call: TRBD2 (5 bases). The V and J ends lost 3 bases and 5 bases respectively, with 13 bases between them. The germline CDR1 and CDR2 sequences are MDHEN and SYDVKM. The CDR3 is 14 residues long. CDR3 in DNA: TGTGCCAGCAGTTTTACCGCGGGCCGGGAGACCCAGTACTTC. It codes for CASSFTAGRETQYF.

This clone occurred a few times. This sequence joins TRBV7-3 and TRBJ1-1, with D perhaps TRBD1 (6 bases). The germline V and J ends were trimmed by 3 bases and 1 base, with 6 bases remaining between them. Germline V gives CDR1 SGHTA, CDR2 FQGTGA. This CDR3 has 13 amino acids. CDR3 bases: TGTGCCAGCAGCTTGGGACAGAACACTGAAGCTTTCTTT. This sequence encodes CASSLGQNTEAFF.

This clone occurred a few times. The rearrangement uses TRBV28 and TRBJ2-3; D perhaps matches TRBD1 (6 bases). Per the germline V gene, CDR1 is MDHEN and CDR2 is SYDVKM. V gave up 6 bases and J gave up 4 bases, with 14 bases separating them. This CDR3 comprises 14 residues. The CDR3, as DNA: TGTGCCAGCAGCCGTACAGGGCTCGCAGATACGCAGTATTTT. Translation gives CASSRTGLADTQYF.

The chain has TRBV6-5 and TRBJ2-1; 8 bases match TRBD2. The length of the CDR3 is 15 residues. Germline V gene sequence: CDR1 MNHEY, CDR2 SVGAGI. Trimming removed 4 bases from V and 10 bases from J; junction bases left unmatched: 12. CDR3 loop: CASSSIGGLAEEQFF. The CDR3 DNA sequence: TGTGCCAGCAGTTCTATCGGAGGACTAGCAGAAGAGCAGTTCTTC.

In this sample, this clone turned up many times. V and J are TRBV7-6 and TRBJ2-7; 8 positions agree with TRBD2. J gave up 6 bases and V 4 bases, and 11 bases lay outside the gene matches. The CDR3 runs to 15 residues. In germline, CDR1 is SGHVS, CDR2 FNYEAQ. The CDR3, as DNA: TGTGCCAGCAGCTCCTTAGCGGGAAGGCGGTCCGAGCAGTACTTC. It is translated as CASSSLAGRRSEQYF.

There are a few counts of this clone. The chain recombines TRBV9 with TRBJ2-3, with 13 nucleotides matching TRBD2. Germline CDR1 reads SGDLS; CDR2 reads YYNGEE. V was pared by 7 bases and J by 2 bases, with 1 base of the junction left unmatched. The CDR3 sequence is 14 residues long. The DNA of the CDR3 is TGTGCCAGCGGGACTAGCGGGAACACAGATACGCAGTATTTT. It codes for CASGTSGNTDTQYF. Supplemented by reference TRBV9 and TRBJ2-3, the full variable domain reads DSGVTQTPKHLITATGQRVTLRCSPRSGDLSVYWYQQSLDQGLQFLIQYYNGEERAKGNILERFSAQQFPDLHSELNLSSLELGDSALYFCASGTSGNTDTQYFGPGTRLTVL.

The CDR3 here is CASSPGEHTEAFF. The CDR3 nucleotides read TGTGCCAGCTCACCAGGTGAACACACTGAAGCTTTCTTT. This chain joins TRBV18 and TRBJ1-1; no reliable D call. From germline, CDR1 is KGHSH and CDR2 LQKENI. The CDR3 length is 13 residues. V was clipped by 2 bases and J by 3 bases, with 7 bases between them.

The CDR3 nucleotides are TGTGCCAGTAGTATGCCCGGGACCGCGTTTGAAGCTTTCTTT. The encoded protein is CASSMPGTAFEAFF. The V and J genes are TRBV19 and TRBJ1-1; tentative D call: TRBD1 (5 bases). CDR1 and CDR2 (germline): LNHDA, SQIVND (reference sequence). Trimming stripped 3 bases from V and 7 bases from J, with 15 bases between. The CDR3 runs to 14 residues.